The source of this T cell receptor (beta chain) is a study of PD-1 blockade in classical Hodgkin lymphoma. Study-level findings and limits: The baseline diversity of complete responders showed similarity to that of newly diagnosed patients.

All patients experienced relapse after autologous stem cell transplantation, and brentuximab vedotin exposure was variable. Assay used: immunoSEQ multiplex PCR; TCRdb lists only in-frame clones, some missing. The sample records about 23,000 clones, around 69% being singletons. This clone has only one observation. Its antigen remains unknown. V was clipped by 7 bases and J by 3 bases; unmatched bases: 9. The CDR3 is 13 residues long. Germline V gene data show CDR1 as SQVTM and CDR2 as ANQGSEA. V gene TRBV29-1 combines with J gene TRBJ2-7; 7 bases line up with TRBD1. The receptor was derived from a human donor with classical Hodgkin lymphoma. The starting material was peripheral blood mononuclear cells (PBMCs), obtained at baseline. CDR3 amino acids: CSASDREYYEQYF. The CDR3 DNA sequence: TGCAGCGCGTCTGACAGGGAGTACTACGAGCAGTACTTC.